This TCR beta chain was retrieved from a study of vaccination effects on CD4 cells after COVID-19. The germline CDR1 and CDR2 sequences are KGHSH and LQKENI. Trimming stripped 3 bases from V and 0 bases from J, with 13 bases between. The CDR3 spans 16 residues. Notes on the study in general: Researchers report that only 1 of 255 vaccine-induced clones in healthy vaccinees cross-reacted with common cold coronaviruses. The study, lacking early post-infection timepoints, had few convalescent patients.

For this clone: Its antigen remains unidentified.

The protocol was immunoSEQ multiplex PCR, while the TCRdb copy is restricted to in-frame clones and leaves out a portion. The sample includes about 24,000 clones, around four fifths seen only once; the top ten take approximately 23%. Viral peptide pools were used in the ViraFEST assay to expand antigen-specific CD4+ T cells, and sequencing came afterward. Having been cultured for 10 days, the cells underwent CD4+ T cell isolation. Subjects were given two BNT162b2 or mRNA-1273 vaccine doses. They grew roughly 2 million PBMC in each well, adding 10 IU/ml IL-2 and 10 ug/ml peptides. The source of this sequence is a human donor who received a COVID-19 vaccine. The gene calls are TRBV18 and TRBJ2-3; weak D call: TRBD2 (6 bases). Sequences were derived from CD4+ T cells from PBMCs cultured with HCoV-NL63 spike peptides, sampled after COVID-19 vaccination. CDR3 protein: CASSPYAGPSTDTQYF. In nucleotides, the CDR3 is TGTGCCAGCTCACCTTATGCGGGGCCTAGCACAGATACGCAGTATTTT.